This T cell receptor beta chain appears in the sequencing data of a study of T cells in Graves' hyperthyroidism and ophthalmopathy. Study background: Peripheral blood was drawn at first diagnosis, prior to all treatment. Study conclusions and caveats: Ophthalmopathy could be told apart from stable hyperthyroidism with a 13 V-J model. Most thyroid clonotypes expanded above 0.001 appeared in blood too.

The study excluded patients with uncontrolled infection, other autoimmune disease, pregnancy or lactation. There are many counts of this clonotype. What it binds is unknown. RNA transcripts yielded amplified TCR beta CDR3 regions. The primer set for the first-round RT-PCR of the TCR CDR3 was HTBI. MiXCR, run by TCRdb on the multiplex PCR reads, gives a single entry per CDR3 protein. The sample records about 410,000 distinct CDR3 sequences, about 15% being singletons. CDR3 length equals 15 residues. V gave up 5 bases and J gave up 0 bases, with 13 bases separating them. The sequenced sample consisted of blood. This chain links TRBV12-3 or TRBV12-4 with TRBJ1-2; D may be TRBD1 (5 bases). This TCR came from a man aged 18 to 30 with Graves' ophthalmopathy. The CDR3 reads CASSEGPPPNYGYTF. CDR3 coding DNA: TGTGCCAGCAGTGAGGGACCGCCACCTAACTATGGCTACACCTTC.